Following are 31 T cell receptor beta chains from one sample sequenced in a study of blood T cell repertoires in COVID-19. Sequencing used immunoSEQ multiplex PCR; TCRdb keeps in-frame clones, though not all of them. In the table there are about 200,000 clones, 70% to 85% of which are singletons. Sequencing input: peripheral blood. The receptor source for this set is a human donor in a cohort sampled during active COVID-19.

This chain uses TRBV5-6 with TRBJ1-1; D is unresolved. CDR1 SGHDT and CDR2 YYEEEE come from the germline V gene. The V end was cut by 5 bases, the J end by 3 bases, with 14 bases between. The length of the CDR3 is 14 residues. The CDR3: CASSSGMGDTEAFF. The CDR3 DNA sequence: TGTGCCAGCAGTTCCGGGATGGGCGACACTGAAGCTTTCTTT.

The CDR3 here is CASSQVSWLGNQPQHF. The DNA of the CDR3 is TGCGCCAGCAGCCAAGTCTCGTGGCTGGGCAATCAGCCCCAGCATTTT. The rearrangement links TRBV4-1 to TRBJ1-5; the D is unclear. This CDR3 region has 16 residues. CDR1 and CDR2 (germline): MGHRA, YSYEKL. V was trimmed by 1 base and J by 2 bases, leaving 12 bases between them.

J is TRBJ2-1 and V is TRBV24-1; 15 bases line up with TRBD2. CDR3 length: 17 amino acids. The germline gives CDR1 KGHDR, CDR2 SFDVKD. J lost 4 bases, V lost 3 bases, and 3 bases had no gene match. The CDR3 is CATSDPGTSGRYNEQFF. CDR3 DNA sequence: TGTGCCACCAGTGATCCCGGGACTAGCGGGAGGTACAATGAGCAGTTCTTC.

This clone was found a few times. The J gene is TRBJ1-5, the V gene TRBV21-1; the table calls TRBD1, which could not be checked here. TRBV21-1 is a pseudogene. This CDR3 comprises 18 residues. The CDR3 nucleotides read TGTGCCAGCAGCAACCGGACAGGGGGCTGGCGAAGCAATCAGCCCCAGCATTTT. As protein: CASSNRTGGWRSNQPQHF.

The chain recombines TRBV27 with TRBJ1-6; D might be TRBD1 (6 bases). Germline CDR1 is MNHEY and CDR2 is SMNVEV (reference sequence). The CDR3 is made up of 16 amino acids. V was trimmed by 6 bases and J by 0 bases, leaving 12 bases between them. This CDR3 reads CASRGTGRSYNSPLHF. The DNA for the CDR3 is TGTGCCAGCAGGGGAACAGGGCGCTCCTATAATTCACCCCTCCACTTT.

This clone appeared a few times. The CDR3 bases are TGTGCCAGCCAGACAGGGGCAGACTATGGCTACACCTTC. It is translated as CASQTGADYGYTF. This chain uses TRBV2 with TRBJ1-2; 8 positions agree with TRBD1. Germline V gives CDR1 SNHLY, CDR2 FYNNEI. CDR3 length equals 13 residues. The ends lost 8 bases at V and 3 bases at J; junction bases unmatched: 5.

The chain joins TRBV6-5 to TRBJ2-7, with 8 bases fitting TRBD1. The CDR3 loop spans 15 amino acids. CDR1 is MNHEY, CDR2 SVGAGI, per germline. J was trimmed by 7 bases and V by 2 bases; bases with no gene match: 10. In DNA, the CDR3 is TGTGCCAGCAGTTACCAGCCGGACAGGGCGGGTGAGCAGTACTTC. Amino acids: CASSYQPDRAGEQYF.

This sequence joins TRBV6-5 and TRBJ1-1, with a tentative D call TRBD1 (5 bases). CDR1 MNHEY and CDR2 SVGAGI come from the germline V gene. With 0 bases removed from V and 4 bases from J, the gap between germline ends came to 12 bases. The CDR3 length is 15 residues. The CDR3 sequence: CASSYSRQLSTEAFF. The CDR3 coding sequence is TGTGCCAGCAGTTACTCGAGACAGCTGAGCACTGAAGCTTTCTTT.

The V and J genes are TRBV15 and TRBJ2-7; TRBD1 aligns across 8 bases. There are 14 residues in the CDR3. Trimming took 5 bases from V and 2 from J; bases not matched to a gene: 5. The germline gives CDR1 LNHNV, CDR2 YYDKDF (reference sequence). CDR3 nucleotides: TGTGCCACCAGCCCGGGACAGGTGACCTACGAGCAGTACTTC. Its protein is CATSPGQVTYEQYF.

The chain links TRBV5-6 to TRBJ2-3, with 12 nucleotides matching TRBD2. This CDR3 contains 17 residues. CDR1 is SGHDT and CDR2 is YYEEEE in the germline V gene. J was trimmed by 2 bases and V by 4 bases; bases with no gene match: 8. The chain's CDR3 is CASSLRTSGKITDTQYF. The CDR3, as DNA: TGTGCCAGCAGCCTTCGGACTAGCGGGAAAATCACAGATACGCAGTATTTT.

This chain links TRBV24-1 with TRBJ2-3, with a tentative D call TRBD2 (5 bases). Per the germline V gene, CDR1 is KGHDR and CDR2 is SFDVKD. The CDR3 spans 17 residues. Trimming cost V 1 base and J 1 base, with 14 bases left between them. The CDR3 region is CATSDFRAGDRTDTQYF. CDR3 nucleotide sequence: TGTGCCACCAGTGATTTCCGGGCCGGGGATCGCACAGATACGCAGTATTTT.

The J gene is TRBJ2-3, the V gene TRBV24-1, with D maybe TRBD2 (7 bases). This CDR3 contains 18 residues. CDR1 KGHDR and CDR2 SFDVKD come from the germline V gene. The V end was cut by 4 bases, the J end by 2 bases, with 21 bases between. As DNA, the CDR3 is TGTGCCACCAGTGACCCACGAGCTGGCGGGGGCTCCACAGATACGCAGTATTTT. Protein: CATSDPRAGGGSTDTQYF.

This chain links TRBV19 with TRBJ2-3, with unresolved D. From germline, CDR1 is LNHDA and CDR2 SQIVND (reference sequence). With 7 bases removed from V and 1 base from J, the gap between germline ends came to 9 bases. CDR3 length equals 13 residues. The CDR3 DNA reads as TGTGCCAGTACTAAAATGGGCACAGATACGCAGTATTTT. Its translation: CASTKMGTDTQYF. Full variable domain (rest looked up from reference TRBV19 and TRBJ2-3): DGGITQSPKYLFRKEGQNVTLSCEQNLNHDAMYWYRQDPGQGLRLIYYSQIVNDFQKGDIAEGYSVSREKKESFPLTVTSAQKNPTAFYLCASTKMGTDTQYFGPGTRLTVL.

The rearrangement links TRBV6-5 to TRBJ2-2, with D maybe TRBD2 (5 bases). This CDR3 region has 15 residues. V gave up 0 bases and J gave up 6 bases, with 11 bases separating them. In germline, CDR1 is MNHEY, CDR2 SVGAGI. The CDR3 DNA is TGTGCCAGCAGTTACTCAAGCGGAAAGGCCGGGGAGCTGTTTTTT. It translates to CASSYSSGKAGELFF.

The chain links TRBV7-9 to TRBJ2-2, with D possibly matching TRBD1 (6 bases). The germline V gene encodes CDR1 SEHNR and CDR2 FQNEAQ (reference sequence). The CDR3 covers 17 residues. The ends were cut back, 1 base at V and 2 bases at J, with 14 bases in the middle. This CDR3 reads CASSLVQGRINTGELFF. For the CDR3, the DNA is TGTGCCAGCAGCTTAGTCCAGGGGCGAATAAACACCGGGGAGCTGTTTTTT.

The chain links TRBV7-2 to TRBJ1-6, with 8 nucleotides matching TRBD1. This CDR3 contains 18 residues. Germline trimming cut 0 bases from V and 7 bases from J; bases unmatched to any gene: 11. CDR1 SGHTA and CDR2 FQGNSA come from the germline V gene. Written as DNA, the CDR3 is TGTGCCAGCAGCTTAGCGTATAAAGGGAACAGGGGGAATTCACCCCTCCACTTT. Translating gives CASSLAYKGNRGNSPLHF. The full variable domain, with the rest looked up from reference TRBV7-2 and TRBJ1-6, is GAGVSQSPSNKVTEKGKDVELRCDPISGHTALYWYRQSLGQGLEFLIYFQGNSAPDKSGLPSDRFSAERTGGSVSTLTIQRTQQEDSAVYLCASSLAYKGNRGNSPLHFGNGTRLTVT.

CDR3 in amino acids: CAWSPSGTGEQYF. The CDR3 DNA reads TGTGCCTGGAGTCCTAGCGGGACGGGCGAGCAGTACTTC. The chain uses TRBV30 and TRBJ2-7, with 9 nucleotides matching TRBD2. Trimming at V came to 2 bases and at J to 6 bases, leaving 5 bases not matched to a gene. Germline values: CDR1 GTSNPN, CDR2 SVGIG (reference sequence). The CDR3 is made up of 13 amino acids.

The chain recombines TRBV5-4 with TRBJ2-7, with D perhaps TRBD1 (5 bases). The CDR3 contains 13 residues. The V and J ends lost 4 bases and 3 bases respectively, with 11 bases between them. Germline V gene data show CDR1 as SGHNT and CDR2 as YYREEE (reference sequence). In nucleotides, the CDR3 is TGTGCCAGCAGCCCCATTGACAGCTACGAGCAGTACTTC. Translating it yields CASSPIDSYEQYF.

The chain employs TRBV7-9 and TRBJ1-4; 8 nucleotides agree with TRBD1. Germline-derived CDR1 and CDR2 are SEHNR and FQNEAQ (reference sequence). The J segment lost 7 bases and the V segment lost 8 bases, leaving 12 bases of the junction unmatched. This CDR3 spans 15 amino acids. The CDR3 loop is CASAFPTGGSEKLFF. As DNA, the CDR3 is TGTGCCAGCGCTTTCCCTACAGGGGGGAGTGAAAAACTGTTTTTT.

The J gene is TRBJ1-4, the V gene TRBV24-1; D is undetermined. CDR3 length equals 15 residues. The germline CDR1 and CDR2 sequences are KGHDR and SFDVKD. V lost 7 bases and J 2 bases, leaving 13 bases between the germline ends. The CDR3 sequence: CATSSEWRTNEKLFF. For the CDR3, the DNA is TGTGCCACCAGCTCGGAATGGAGGACTAATGAAAAACTGTTTTTT.

J is TRBJ1-1 and V is TRBV6-5; 8 bases map to TRBD1. The length of the CDR3 is 14 residues. Germline V gene sequence: CDR1 MNHEY, CDR2 SVGAGI. V gave up 5 bases and J gave up 1 base; unmatched junction bases: 3. Written as DNA, the CDR3 is TGTGCCAGCAGTCAGGGGGCGGAGAACACTGAAGCTTTCTTT. Its protein is CASSQGAENTEAFF.

This clone was recorded only once. This chain connects TRBV5-1 to TRBJ2-1; 7 nucleotides match TRBD2. Unmatched junction bases numbered 10, after V lost 2 bases and J lost 5 bases. Germline CDR1 SGHRS, CDR2 YFSETQ. This CDR3 comprises 16 residues. The CDR3 protein is CASSLGGRRRNNEQFF. The CDR3 DNA follows: TGCGCCAGCAGCTTAGGCGGGAGAAGAAGGAACAATGAGCAGTTCTTC. Variable domain in full (rest from reference TRBV5-1 and TRBJ2-1): KAGVTQTPRYLIKTRGQQVTLSCSPISGHRSVSWYQQTPGQGLQFLFEYFSETQRNKGNFPGRFSGRQFSNSRSEMNVSTLELGDSALYLCASSLGGRRRNNEQFFGPGTRLTVL.

The V and J genes are TRBV27 and TRBJ2-1, with a weak D call TRBD2 (6 bases). The ends were cut back, 3 bases at V and 9 bases at J, with 6 bases in the middle. This CDR3 has 11 amino acids. Germline V gene data show CDR1 as MNHEY and CDR2 as SMNVEV (reference sequence). CDR3 in amino acids: CASSFSGEQFF. Written as DNA, the CDR3 is TGTGCCAGCAGTTTTAGCGGTGAGCAGTTCTTC.

The J gene is TRBJ1-1, the V gene TRBV2; no clear D gene. Germline loops: CDR1 SNHLY, CDR2 FYNNEI. Between the trimmed V and J ends, which lost 6 bases and 3 bases, there was a span of 14 bases. CDR3 length equals 14 residues. The CDR3 region has the DNA TGTGCCAGCAGACTGAGGCATAGAGACACTGAAGCTTTCTTT. Protein product: CASRLRHRDTEAFF.

V gene TRBV6-6 combines with J gene TRBJ1-3, with a tentative D call TRBD1 (5 bases). V was clipped by 6 bases and J by 4 bases, with 16 bases between them. This CDR3 region has 15 residues. Germline assignment: CDR1 MNHNY and CDR2 SVGAGI (reference sequence). This CDR3 is CASSPDSPRGNTIYF. As DNA, the CDR3 is TGTGCCAGCAGCCCCGACAGCCCACGGGGAAACACCATATATTTT.

The genes are TRBV6-2 or TRBV6-3 and TRBJ2-1; D possibly corresponds to TRBD2 (5 bases). The length of the CDR3 is 14 residues. V gave up 4 bases and J gave up 3 bases, with 10 bases separating them. In germline, CDR1 is MNHEY, CDR2 SVGEGT. DNA of the CDR3: TGTGCCAGCAGTTTCGCCCGGGACTACAATGAGCAGTTCTTC. Translation: CASSFARDYNEQFF.

The chain joins TRBV5-1 to TRBJ1-3, with a weak D call TRBD1 (5 bases). V lost 4 bases, J lost 0 bases, and 11 bases lay in between. Germline V gene data show CDR1 as SGHRS and CDR2 as YFSETQ. CDR3 length: 15 amino acids. As DNA, the CDR3 is TGCGCCAGCAGCCCCCAGGGTATCTCTGGAAACACCATATATTTT. This codes for CASSPQGISGNTIYF.

The chain carries TRBV13 and TRBJ2-1, with TRBD2 as a possible D gene (6 bases). The CDR3 has 16 residues. Trimming removed 3 bases from V and 7 bases from J, with 19 bases in between. Germline V gene lookup returns CDR1 PRHDT and CDR2 FYEKMQ (reference sequence). CDR3 DNA sequence: TGTGCCAGCAGCTTTTTGGCGGGGACGGCTACGAATGAGCAGTTCTTC. Protein sequence: CASSFLAGTATNEQFF.

The sample holds one count of this clone. The chain links TRBV5-1 to TRBJ2-1; 11 positions agree with TRBD1. Per germline, CDR1 SGHRS and CDR2 YFSETQ. The CDR3 length is 20 residues. After removal of 1 base from V and 5 bases from J, the junction contained 17 bases not matched to a gene. CDR3 region: CASSLPPGTGGILMDNEQFF. CDR3 DNA: TGCGCCAGCAGCTTGCCACCCGGGACAGGGGGAATTCTCATGGACAATGAGCAGTTCTTC.

The rearrangement uses TRBV27 and TRBJ1-2, with 9 bases fitting TRBD1. The CDR3 covers 14 residues. Per germline, CDR1 MNHEY and CDR2 SMNVEV (reference sequence). The junction had 4 bases not matched to a gene; V was cut back by 4 bases and J by 4 bases. CDR3 coding DNA: TGTGCCAGCAGTTCGGACAGGGGCGGCTATGGCTACACCTTC. It specifies CASSSDRGGYGYTF.

CDR3 loop: CASIPRGSGNTIYF. The CDR3 coding sequence is TGTGCCAGCATCCCCCGGGGTTCTGGAAACACCATATATTTT. The chain is built from TRBV6-5 and TRBJ1-3; D gene unclear. V was pared by 7 bases and J by 1 base, with 11 bases between. Looked up from germline, CDR1 is MNHEY and CDR2 is SVGAGI. The CDR3 has 14 residues.